This is a list of T cell receptor beta chains from one sample in a study of Ad26.COV2.S vaccination and SARS-CoV-2 variants. Method: immunoSEQ multiplex PCR; TCRdb's copy keeps in-frame clones and lacks some. The sample contains about 350,000 clones, less than 90% of which appear only once. This material consisted of peripheral blood, taken in a trial of Ad26.COV2.S vaccine versus placebo. These receptors were collected from a person between 18 and 65 years old who received the Ad26.COV2.S COVID-19 vaccine or a placebo. Both conserved end residues are part of each CDR3. D genes are given only for firm matches. Clone sizes are given selectively: once, few, many, or a class where the clone is expanded.

d_gene: NA; j_gene: TRBJ1-2; abundance: once; v_gene: TRBV28; CDR3aa: CASSLAVNYGYTF; CDR3nt: TGTGCCAGCAGTTTAGCGGTGAACTATGGCTACACCTTC
d_gene: NA; j_gene: TRBJ1-2; abundance: NA; v_gene: TRBV11-2; CDR3aa: CASSPVGGYGGYTF; CDR3nt: TGTGCCAGCAGCCCAGTGGGGGGCTATGGTGGCTACACCTTC
d_gene: NA; j_gene: TRBJ2-1; abundance: many; v_gene: TRBV5-1; CDR3aa: CASTRMGNNEQFF; CDR3nt: TGCGCCAGCACACGGATGGGGAACAATGAGCAGTTCTTC
d_gene: NA; j_gene: TRBJ1-2; abundance: NA; v_gene: TRBV6-5; CDR3aa: CASSYSGRVDYGYTF; CDR3nt: TGTGCCAGCAGTTACTCTGGGCGGGTTGACTATGGCTACACCTTC
d_gene: TRBD1; j_gene: TRBJ2-7; abundance: NA; v_gene: TRBV28; CDR3aa: CASSSGQGYEQYF; CDR3nt: TGTGCCAGCAGTTCTGGACAGGGCTACGAGCAGTACTTC
d_gene: TRBD1; j_gene: TRBJ2-7; abundance: NA; v_gene: TRBV9; CDR3aa: CASSTSGGTGGDEQYF; CDR3nt: TGTGCCAGCAGCACCTCTGGGGGGACAGGGGGAGACGAGCAGTACTTC
d_gene: TRBD2; j_gene: TRBJ2-3; abundance: NA; v_gene: TRBV5-1; CDR3aa: CASTYLSGVGTDTQYF; CDR3nt: TGCGCCAGCACATATTTAAGCGGGGTTGGCACAGATACGCAGTATTTT
d_gene: NA; j_gene: TRBJ1-6; abundance: NA; v_gene: TRBV4-3; CDR3aa: CASSQGHGRGSPLHF; CDR3nt: TGCGCCAGCAGCCAAGGACACGGTCGTGGTTCACCCCTCCACTTT
d_gene: NA; j_gene: TRBJ1-2; abundance: few; v_gene: TRBV7-2; CDR3aa: CASSPDPQDYGYTF; CDR3nt: TGTGCCAGCAGCCCGGACCCACAAGACTACGGCTACACCTTC
d_gene: TRBD1; j_gene: TRBJ2-7; abundance: NA; v_gene: TRBV3-1/TRBV3-2; CDR3aa: CASSQQDRGGLYEQYF; CDR3nt: TGTGCCAGCAGCCAACAGGACAGGGGGGGTTTGTACGAGCAGTACTTC
d_gene: TRBD1; j_gene: TRBJ2-3; abundance: NA; v_gene: TRBV5-1; CDR3aa: CASRGTGFTTDTQYF; CDR3nt: TGCGCCAGCAGAGGGACAGGTTTTACCACAGATACGCAGTATTTT
d_gene: NA; j_gene: TRBJ2-6; abundance: NA; v_gene: TRBV24-1; CDR3aa: CATSDLSRGAPSGANVLTF; CDR3nt: TGTGCCACCAGTGATTTATCACGGGGGGCGCCCTCTGGGGCCAACGTCCTGACTTTC
d_gene: NA; j_gene: TRBJ2-6; abundance: NA; v_gene: TRBV4-3; CDR3aa: CASSQDHRGANVLTF; CDR3nt: TGCGCCAGCAGCCAAGATCATCGGGGGGCCAACGTCCTGACTTTC
d_gene: TRBD1; j_gene: TRBJ2-7; abundance: NA; v_gene: TRBV4-3; CDR3aa: CASSQDYGQAGDEQYF; CDR3nt: TGCGCCAGCAGCCAAGATTACGGACAGGCGGGCGACGAGCAGTACTTC
d_gene: NA; j_gene: TRBJ1-1; abundance: once; v_gene: TRBV18; CDR3aa: CASSPPNRGSGENTEAFF; CDR3nt: TGTGCCAGCTCACCCCCAAATCGCGGCTCAGGAGAGAACACTGAAGCTTTCTTT
d_gene: NA; j_gene: TRBJ1-3; abundance: NA; v_gene: TRBV9; CDR3aa: CASSAGSANAGNTIYF; CDR3nt: TGTGCCAGCAGCGCAGGGTCAGCAAACGCTGGAAACACCATATATTTT
d_gene: NA; j_gene: TRBJ1-2; abundance: NA; v_gene: TRBV18; CDR3aa: CASSPAVRGYTF; CDR3nt: TGTGCCAGCTCACCAGCGGTCAGGGGCTACACCTTC
d_gene: NA; j_gene: TRBJ2-3; abundance: NA; v_gene: TRBV11-2; CDR3aa: CASSLDRPTDTQYF; CDR3nt: TGTGCCAGCAGCTTAGACAGACCCACAGATACGCAGTATTTT
d_gene: TRBD1; j_gene: TRBJ1-1; abundance: NA; v_gene: TRBV14; CDR3aa: CASSQNRGRGAFF; CDR3nt: TGTGCCAGCAGCCAAAACAGGGGCCGGGGGGCTTTCTTT
d_gene: NA; j_gene: TRBJ2-7; abundance: once; v_gene: TRBV2; CDR3aa: CASSIDRNYEQYF; CDR3nt: TGTGCCAGCAGTATCGACAGAAACTACGAGCAGTACTTC
d_gene: NA; j_gene: TRBJ2-2; abundance: NA; v_gene: TRBV30; CDR3aa: CAWRTGTANTGELFF; CDR3nt: TGTGCCTGGAGAACCGGGACGGCGAACACCGGGGAGCTGTTTTTT
d_gene: NA; j_gene: TRBJ1-5; abundance: NA; v_gene: TRBV2; CDR3aa: CASTPGSARGGQPQHF; CDR3nt: TGTGCCAGCACCCCCGGGTCTGCACGGGGAGGTCAGCCCCAGCATTTT
d_gene: NA; j_gene: TRBJ1-2; abundance: NA; v_gene: TRBV19; CDR3aa: CASSIQVSGGYTF; CDR3nt: TGTGCCAGTAGTATACAGGTCTCGGGTGGCTACACCTTC
d_gene: TRBD1; j_gene: TRBJ2-7; abundance: once; v_gene: TRBV6-5; CDR3aa: CASSYLTEGARYEQYF; CDR3nt: TGTGCCAGCAGTTACTTAACTGAGGGGGCGCGGTACGAGCAGTACTTC
d_gene: TRBD1; j_gene: TRBJ1-1; abundance: NA; v_gene: TRBV7-9; CDR3aa: CASSLAGGWGAEAFF; CDR3nt: TGTGCCAGCAGCTTAGCAGGGGGCTGGGGCGCTGAAGCTTTCTTT
d_gene: NA; j_gene: TRBJ1-3; abundance: NA; v_gene: TRBV18; CDR3aa: CASSPVAVQAGTIYF; CDR3nt: TGTGCCAGCTCACCGGTAGCGGTGCAGGCCGGCACCATATATTTT
d_gene: NA; j_gene: TRBJ1-2; abundance: NA; v_gene: TRBV4-2; CDR3aa: CASSHSPGTLSYGYTF; CDR3nt: TGTGCCAGCAGCCATTCGCCCGGTACCCTATCCTATGGCTACACCTTC
d_gene: TRBD1; j_gene: TRBJ2-6; abundance: NA; v_gene: TRBV2; CDR3aa: CASSYRGGANVLTF; CDR3nt: TGTGCCAGCAGTTACAGGGGTGGGGCCAACGTCCTGACTTTC
d_gene: NA; j_gene: TRBJ2-1; abundance: NA; v_gene: TRBV7-9; CDR3aa: CASSTGYNEQFF; CDR3nt: TGTGCCAGCAGCACCGGGTACAATGAGCAGTTCTTC
d_gene: NA; j_gene: TRBJ2-7; abundance: NA; v_gene: TRBV4-3; CDR3aa: CASSQGATGRGYEQYF; CDR3nt: TGCGCCAGCAGCCAAGGCGCGACGGGCCGGGGTTACGAGCAGTACTTC
d_gene: NA; j_gene: TRBJ2-2; abundance: NA; v_gene: TRBV27; CDR3aa: CASSLSTDGGELFF; CDR3nt: TGTGCCAGCAGTTTATCGACAGACGGCGGGGAGCTGTTTTTT
d_gene: TRBD1; j_gene: TRBJ2-3; abundance: once; v_gene: TRBV27; CDR3aa: CASSGRTGGDTQYF; CDR3nt: TGTGCCAGCAGTGGAAGGACAGGGGGGGATACGCAGTATTTT
d_gene: TRBD1; j_gene: TRBJ1-1; abundance: NA; v_gene: TRBV3-1/TRBV3-2; CDR3aa: CASSQLDREAFF; CDR3nt: TGTGCCAGCAGCCAACTGGACAGGGAAGCTTTCTTT
d_gene: NA; j_gene: TRBJ2-2; abundance: NA; v_gene: TRBV5-4; CDR3aa: CASSSPARAAGELFF; CDR3nt: TGTGCCAGCAGCTCCCCGGCTCGGGCCGCCGGGGAGCTGTTTTTT
d_gene: TRBD1; j_gene: TRBJ2-7; abundance: NA; v_gene: TRBV4-1; CDR3aa: CASSLRPPGTGGNEQYF; CDR3nt: TGCGCCAGCAGCCTTCGACCCCCCGGGACAGGGGGCAACGAGCAGTACTTC
d_gene: TRBD1; j_gene: TRBJ2-2; abundance: NA; v_gene: TRBV5-1; CDR3aa: CASSVPLDRANTGELFF; CDR3nt: TGCGCCAGCAGCGTGCCCCTGGACAGGGCGAACACCGGGGAGCTGTTTTTT
d_gene: NA; j_gene: TRBJ1-2; abundance: NA; v_gene: TRBV7-9; CDR3aa: CASSLNQENYGYTF; CDR3nt: TGTGCCAGCAGCTTAAACCAGGAGAACTATGGCTACACCTTC
d_gene: NA; j_gene: TRBJ1-1; abundance: NA; v_gene: TRBV28; CDR3aa: CASKISGPSTEAFF; CDR3nt: TGTGCCAGCAAGATCTCAGGGCCCAGCACTGAAGCTTTCTTT
d_gene: NA; j_gene: TRBJ2-7; abundance: NA; v_gene: TRBV6-5; CDR3aa: CATWAPVTYEQYF; CDR3nt: TGTGCCACCTGGGCCCCTGTGACCTACGAGCAGTACTTC
d_gene: TRBD2; j_gene: TRBJ2-1; abundance: NA; v_gene: TRBV7-3; CDR3aa: CATGPTSVPTEQFF; CDR3nt: TGTGCCACTGGGCCTACTAGCGTTCCCACTGAGCAGTTCTTC
d_gene: TRBD1; j_gene: TRBJ1-1; abundance: NA; v_gene: TRBV19; CDR3aa: CASSTGGGYTEAFF; CDR3nt: TGTGCCAGTAGTACAGGGGGCGGATACACTGAAGCTTTCTTT
d_gene: NA; j_gene: TRBJ2-1; abundance: NA; v_gene: TRBV4-1; CDR3aa: CASSPKGLGTLREQFF; CDR3nt: TGCGCCAGCAGCCCGAAGGGGCTAGGGACACTTCGGGAGCAGTTCTTC
d_gene: TRBD2; j_gene: TRBJ2-3; abundance: NA; v_gene: TRBV18; CDR3aa: CASSPPRGTSTDTQYF; CDR3nt: TGTGCCAGCTCACCACCGCGGGGGACTAGCACAGATACGCAGTATTTT
d_gene: NA; j_gene: TRBJ1-1; abundance: once; v_gene: TRBV3-1/TRBV3-2; CDR3aa: CASSPLGSRIEAFF; CDR3nt: TGTGCCAGCAGCCCTTTGGGGAGTCGGATTGAAGCTTTCTTT
d_gene: NA; j_gene: TRBJ1-4; abundance: NA; v_gene: TRBV7-9; CDR3aa: CASSLLEKLFF; CDR3nt: TGTGCCAGCAGCCTCCTCGAAAAACTGTTTTTT
d_gene: NA; j_gene: TRBJ2-2; abundance: NA; v_gene: TRBV28; CDR3aa: CASSLRGTLNTGELFF; CDR3nt: TGTGCCAGCAGTTTACGCGGGACATTGAACACCGGGGAGCTGTTTTTT
d_gene: NA; j_gene: TRBJ1-5; abundance: NA; v_gene: TRBV29-1; CDR3aa: CSVEEPVGQPQHF; CDR3nt: TGCAGCGTTGAAGAACCCGTCGGGCAGCCCCAGCATTTT
d_gene: TRBD1; j_gene: TRBJ1-1; abundance: NA; v_gene: TRBV27; CDR3aa: CASSFSRGGLAFF; CDR3nt: TGTGCCAGCAGTTTTAGCAGGGGGGGCTTGGCTTTCTTT
d_gene: NA; j_gene: TRBJ2-7; abundance: NA; v_gene: TRBV6-5; CDR3aa: CASSNQGHRYEQYF; CDR3nt: TGTGCCAGCAGTAATCAAGGACACCGATACGAGCAGTACTTC
d_gene: TRBD1; j_gene: TRBJ2-4; abundance: NA; v_gene: TRBV5-4; CDR3aa: CASSAPGQGNNIQYF; CDR3nt: TGTGCCAGCAGCGCTCCGGGACAGGGCAACAACATTCAGTACTTC
d_gene: NA; j_gene: TRBJ1-6; abundance: once; v_gene: TRBV5-5; CDR3aa: CASSLQQGDSPLHF; CDR3nt: TGTGCCAGCAGTCTCCAACAGGGAGATTCACCCCTCCACTTT
d_gene: NA; j_gene: TRBJ1-6; abundance: NA; v_gene: TRBV7-9; CDR3aa: CASSFGDRINSPLHF; CDR3nt: TGTGCCAGCAGCTTCGGGGACCGAATTAATTCACCCCTCCACTTT
d_gene: NA; j_gene: TRBJ2-7; abundance: NA; v_gene: TRBV28; CDR3aa: CASGLDTGPSYEQYF; CDR3nt: TGTGCCAGCGGTCTTGATACCGGACCGTCCTACGAGCAGTACTTC